This T cell receptor (beta chain) was captured in a study of CD8+CD57+ T cells in acquired aplastic anemia. Findings and caveats of the study: A set of twenty-nine CD8+ CDR3 sequences was shared between patients and controls, and these sequences appeared highly expressed in patients.

This clonotype was observed a single time. Its antigen is not identified. The CDR3 contains 15 residues. Germline CDR1 SGHRS, CDR2 YFSETQ. Trimming stripped 0 bases from V and 2 bases from J, with 12 bases between. TCR beta VDJ and CDR3 were profiled, and genomic DNA was the template. TCRdb re-derived calls from the reads in MiXCR, one entry per CDR3 protein. The table records 150,000 to 200,000 distinct CDR3 sequences, around 47% of them present only once. Patients selected for sequencing had displayed CD8+CD57+ cell expansion by flow cytometry. The study sampled blood from patients who had received no therapy.

This TCR came from a human donor with aplastic anemia. This sequence joins TRBV5-1 and TRBJ2-7; D may correspond to TRBD1 or TRBD2 (5 bases each). Sequencing was done on a sample of sorted CD4+, CD8+, or CD8+CD57+ T cells (not recorded which) from PBMCs. CDR3 sequence reads: CASSLEGSMTYEQYF. The CDR3 bases are TGCGCCAGCAGCTTGGAGGGGAGTATGACCTACGAGCAGTACTTC.